This TCR beta chain was found in a study of neoadjuvant anti-PD-1 for oral cavity cancer. Sequencing was performed with immunoSEQ multiplex PCR; in TCRdb, only in-frame clones are kept and a portion is missing. The sample has about 68,000 clones, roughly 81% seen once. Germline V CDR1 and CDR2: KGHSH, LQKENI. V was cut by 2 bases and J by 6 bases, with 8 bases left in between. The CDR3 contains 12 residues. The time point here: after neoadjuvant nivolumab, at surgical resection. Sequencing was performed on PBMCs, taken after nivolumab (anti-PD-1) treatment. This clonotype was obtained from a person aged 40 to 85 with oral cavity squamous cell carcinoma. This rearrangement joins TRBV18 to TRBJ2-7; no reliable D call. Here the CDR3 DNA reads TGTGCCAGCTCACCAGCCCTGGGCGAGCAGTACTTC. Its protein is CASSPALGEQYF.